This TCR beta chain was captured in a study of T cells after yellow fever vaccination (dated 2019 in TCRdb). About the study as a whole: The SMART-Seq v4 Ultra Low Input RNA kit was used to prepare libraries from fractions with low cell numbers. Two healthy male donors made up the cohort, one aged 18 to 30 years and the other aged 30 to 40 years. Bulk TCR alpha and beta repertoires were sequenced longitudinally to track T-cell clones before and after primary and booster YFV17D yellow fever vaccination. Bulk PBMC replicates and cell subsets were isolated from blood drawn at multiple timepoints before and after both primary and secondary immunization.

Here is what the overall study found, with its caveats: Because only two donors were included in the study, the extent to which the findings can be generalized is limited. A small share of clonotypes was detected in both CD4 and CD8 compartments, with the overlap likely arising from convergent recombination. Computational filtering was needed because FACS-sorted repertoires could contain abundant contaminating clonotypes from the bulk population. Compared with the primary T-cell response, the secondary T-cell response was faster but weaker, reaching its peak on day 5 rather than on day 15. Most clones expanded after primary vaccination were re-detected after the booster (almost 98% of CD4 and around 88% of CD8), suggesting broad memory maintenance.

Comment on this clonotype: The antigen this receptor binds is unknown. Nothing much larger sits one base from this clone, and base qualities are not available.

The treatment or condition label, read with the paper, signifies: live attenuated yellow fever vaccine strain. At each blood-draw timepoint, two biological replicates of bulk PBMCs were obtained. PBMCs were isolated from peripheral blood using a standard Ficoll-Paque protocol. TriZol was used to extract RNA from bulk PBMCs, CD4 and CD8 fractions, and dextramer-positive and dextramer-negative fractions. The CDR3 sequence holds 13 residues, the cysteine and phenylalanine included. Only the CDR3 region is kept as DNA, spanning 39 bases read in frame from base 1. V is cut by 3 bases and J by 6 bases, and the space between the germline ends is 13 bases. From a lookup of the germline V gene, CDR1 and CDR2 are SGHRS and YFSETQ. Synthesis of TCR cDNA relied on 5'RACE template switching, a step that introduced a universal primer site along with unique molecular identifiers. Priming for cDNA synthesis came from both the TCR alpha and TCR beta constant segments. Libraries were amplified in two PCR steps, with sample barcodes and sequencing adapters added in the second step. Sequencing of libraries was performed on Illumina HiSeq 2500 (2x100 bp) or NovaSeq (2x150 bp). In the paper's pipeline: Demultiplexing of reads and collapsing into UMI consensus sequences were performed with MIGEC, and V(D)J alignment was carried out with MiXCR. Clonotypes responding to the vaccine were identified with edgeR on replicate PBMC samples, with the criteria of FDR below 0.01 and a log2 fold change above 5 up to day 15. Each bulk clonotype was labeled CD4 or CD8 based on which sequenced repertoire, CD4 or CD8, contained the clonotype at higher abundance. The raw public data were reprocessed by TCRdb itself: fastp quality trimming at Q25, MiXCR clonotype calling, in-frame beta chains only. Every distinct CDR3 protein forms one entry, paired with its most common genes and DNA. Clone size and V and J calls follow TCRdb, not the original study. The sample table holds more than 350,000 distinct CDR3 sequences, of which roughly 10% were seen once. The ten most abundant clones make up 18% of the sample.

This clonotype was obtained from a man aged 18 to 30 who received the YFV17D yellow fever vaccine. The sequence is built from TRBV5-1 and TRBJ2-7; the D segment is perhaps TRBD1 or TRBD2, each sharing 5 matched bases. Sample: PBMCs, taken on the day of the first yellow fever vaccination. The CDR3 corresponds to CASSSGAAAEQYF. DNA sequence: TGCGCCAGCAGCTCCGGGGCCGCCGCCGAGCAGTACTTC.